The entry below gives a single T cell receptor (beta chain) sequence along with its context. Its antigen is unknown. Base qualities are not provided; no much larger clone lies one nucleotide away. The sample comes from a study of PD-1 blockade in mismatch repair-deficient tumors (dated by TCRdb to about 2017). Looking at the study overall: Between September 2013 and late 2016, the trial enrolled roughly 86 consecutive patients with roughly twelve types of mismatch repair-deficient cancer, all of whom had received prior treatment and were progressing. Tumor-associated T cell clones in the peripheral blood of patients responding to PD-1 blockade were tracked using deep sequencing of TCR CDR3 regions. Broad study findings and their caveats: Clones residing in the tumor, which were often undetectable in blood before treatment, expanded quickly after pembrolizumab and then contracted, generally before radiologic responses.

The CDR3 covers 15 residues, taking in both the cysteine and the phenylalanine. Only CDR3 DNA remains: 45 bases, in frame from the first base. V gives up 0 bases and J gives up 0 bases, and the segment between their germline ends measures 10 bases. CDR1 is given as GTSNPN and CDR2 as SVGIG, both from the germline V gene (reference sequence). Library preparation used the immunoSEQ multiplex PCR assay. TCRdb's version of the immuneACCESS table is confined to in-frame rearrangements and falls short of the full clone set. An unresolved V gene accounts for under half of the shortfall where checked; the remainder is of unknown origin. The sample table records 76,000 or so clones; 70% to 90% of these occur just once. Jointly, the top ten make up roughly 6% of the sample. For each enrolled patient, mismatch repair deficiency was established using either polymerase chain reaction or immunohistochemistry. A few patients who responded to pembrolizumab therapy underwent TCR sequencing. The phase II trial prospectively tested pembrolizumab PD-1 blockade in advanced mismatch repair-deficient cancers regardless of tissue of origin. Peripheral blood T cell samples were serially collected before and at multiple times after PD-1 blockade was started. Blood sampling times were expressed in weeks after the first pembrolizumab dose.

Here the sequenced sample was peripheral blood, taken 44 weeks after starting pembrolizumab. The V gene is TRBV30 and the J gene is TRBJ2-3; no confident D gene assignment can be made. This receptor was taken from an adult with mismatch repair-deficient cancer. This receptor has the CDR3 CAWSVSRSSTDTQYF. Here is the DNA: TGTGCCTGGAGTGTTAGCAGGTCTAGCACAGATACGCAGTATTTT.